This paragraph reports one T cell receptor (beta chain). This sample stems from a study of Ad26.COV2.S vaccination and SARS-CoV-2 variants. The data were produced by immunoSEQ multiplex PCR, yet TCRdb's version contains in-frame clones alone and is incomplete. The sample has roughly 450,000 clones, around 90% seen once. The treatment was: some 20 received Ad26.COV2.S at low or high dose, single or two shots; 5 received placebo; per-sample allocation not given. Samples came from day 63 after the first vaccine or placebo injection. Donor was an adult aged 18-55 years in Boston. CDR1 and CDR2 (germline): SGHTA, FQGNSA. V lost 2 bases, J lost 6 bases, and 17 bases lay in between. CDR3 length: 16 residues.

The chain carries TRBV7-2 and TRBJ2-1; D may be TRBD1 (6 bases). The origin of this receptor is a person between 18 and 59 years old who received the Ad26.COV2.S COVID-19 vaccine or a placebo. The sample in question was peripheral blood, obtained in a trial of Ad26.COV2.S vaccine versus placebo. CDR3 nucleotides: TGTGCCAGCAGCTTACCCCCCGGGACATCCGTCAATGAGCAGTTCTTC. This codes for CASSLPPGTSVNEQFF.